Sequencing of this T cell receptor beta chain was carried out in a study of T-cell memory formation after mild COVID-19. Study background: TCR clustering was largely donor specific.

General study results and limits: Certain responding clones were present in pre-infection memory, suggesting participation of cross-reactive memory.

This clonotype was observed a handful of times. Its matching antigen is unknown. TCRdb re-called the 5' RACE reads with MiXCR, one entry per CDR3 protein. The sample has some 250,000 distinct CDR3 sequences, around a tenth seen once. The sequenced sample consisted of PBMCs or a T cell subset sorted from them (not recorded which). The clonotype was recovered from a man between 18 and 29 years old who had mild COVID-19 (a few samples of this study predate the infection). Cell type and time point are not known.

CDR3 loop: CASSLDGRGYTEAFF. The CDR3 bases are TGTGCCAGCAGCTTGGATGGCAGGGGATACACTGAAGCTTTCTTT. This chain uses TRBV11-2 with TRBJ1-1; weak D call: TRBD1 (6 bases). Germline CDR1 SGHAT, CDR2 FQNNGV. V lost 3 bases and J lost 3, with 14 bases in between. This CDR3 is 15 amino acids long.